Following are 27 T cell receptor beta chains from one sample sequenced in a study of blood T cells in healthy people across ages. A second PCR of roughly 7 to 11 cycles used a sample-barcoded 5' primer and a J-beta primer mix. TCRdb used MiXCR to reprocess the 5' RACE reads, holding one entry per CDR3 protein. The sample records 1.4 million to 1.5 million distinct CDR3 sequences, 42% being singletons. The sample was blood. These receptors came from a woman aged 18-29 years in good health.

V gene TRBV7-2 combines with J gene TRBJ2-3; 10 bases are shared with TRBD2. The V and J ends lost 5 bases and 0 bases, in that order; junction bases with no gene match: 5. The CDR3 runs 16 residues. Germline lookup yields CDR1 SGHTA and CDR2 FQGNSA. The CDR3 DNA follows: TGTGCCAGCAGCGCTACTAGCGGGGTGAGCACAGATACGCAGTATTTT. Protein product: CASSATSGVSTDTQYF.

This chain uses TRBV9 with TRBJ2-1; 7 positions agree with TRBD1. The J segment lost 0 bases and the V segment lost 3 bases, leaving 9 bases of the junction unmatched. The CDR3 is 17 residues long. CDR1 is SGDLS and CDR2 is YYNGEE in the germline V gene. In DNA form, the CDR3 reads TGTGCCAGCAGCGGAATCCGGGACAGCAGCTCCTACAATGAGCAGTTCTTC. Protein product: CASSGIRDSSSYNEQFF. Full variable domain (outside the CDR3, taken from reference TRBV9 and TRBJ2-1): DSGVTQTPKHLITATGQRVTLRCSPRSGDLSVYWYQQSLDQGLQFLIQYYNGEERAKGNILERFSAQQFPDLHSELNLSSLELGDSALYFCASSGIRDSSSYNEQFFGPGTRLTVL.

The table lists this clonotype with a few counts. The chain uses TRBV6-1 and TRBJ1-2; D is uncertain. Germline V gene lookup returns CDR1 MNHNS and CDR2 SASEGT. The CDR3 loop spans 13 amino acids. Trimming took 7 bases from V and 9 from J, leaving 18 bases between them. The CDR3 DNA reads as TGTGCCAGCACCGGGCCTCCGAAATGGAGCTACACCTTC. Residues: CASTGPPKWSYTF.

This clonotype was seen more than once but under ten times. The chain couples TRBV7-9 to TRBJ2-7; D possibly corresponds to TRBD2 (7 bases). Trimming cost V 2 bases and J 3 bases, with 14 bases left between them. CDR1 SEHNR and CDR2 FQNEAQ come from the germline V gene (reference sequence). The CDR3 runs 15 residues. The CDR3 DNA follows: TGTGCCAGCAGCTTAAGTGGGGGGGCCGACTACGAGCAGTACTTC. This encodes CASSLSGGADYEQYF.

This clonotype has only a few counts. This rearrangement joins TRBV2 to TRBJ1-2; 12 bases are a match to TRBD1. Per the germline V gene, CDR1 is SNHLY and CDR2 is FYNNEI. V lost 6 bases, J lost 8 bases, and 10 bases stayed unmatched. The CDR3 runs 15 residues. The CDR3 DNA reads TGTGCCAGCAGCCTGGGACAGGGGGCGGTTGGCGGCTACACCTTC. It is translated as CASSLGQGAVGGYTF. The full variable domain, its missing parts supplied by reference TRBV2 and TRBJ1-2, is EPEVTQTPSHQVTQMGQEVILRCVPISNHLYFYWYRQILGQKVEFLVSFYNNEISEKSEIFDDQFSVERPDGSNFTLKIRSTKLEDSAMYFCASSLGQGAVGGYTFGSGTRLTVV.

The chain combines TRBV9 with TRBJ1-1; no definite D call. CDR1 SGDLS and CDR2 YYNGEE come from the germline V gene. The CDR3 extends over 14 amino acids. The V and J ends lost 0 bases and 1 base respectively, with 7 bases between them. CDR3 in amino acids: CASSVGGPNTEAFF. The CDR3 nucleotides read TGTGCCAGCAGCGTAGGAGGGCCGAACACTGAAGCTTTCTTT.

The rearrangement links TRBV6-6 to TRBJ2-5; tentatively, D is TRBD2 (6 bases). With the DNA end fitting TRBJ2-7 better, the J assignment may be wrong. The CDR3 extends over 14 amino acids. Germline CDR1 MNHNY, CDR2 SVGAGI (reference sequence). This chain's CDR3 is CASSLPGLAGEQYF. The DNA for the CDR3 is TGTGCCAGCAGTCTACCGGGACTGGCCGGCGAGCAGTACTTC.

V usage is TRBV4-1 and J usage is TRBJ2-2, with 13 bases identical to TRBD2. The CDR3 has 15 residues. The trim removed 8 bases at V and 7 bases at J, leaving 7 bases unmatched. Germline assignment: CDR1 MGHRA and CDR2 YSYEKL. In DNA, the CDR3 is TGCGCCAGCGGACTAGCGGGGGTCCCTGTCGGGGAGCTGTTTTTT. It codes for CASGLAGVPVGELFF.

The chain links TRBV2 to TRBJ2-7, with TRBD2 identical over 7 bases. Germline V gene sequence: CDR1 SNHLY, CDR2 FYNNEI. V lost 2 bases to trimming and J lost 3 bases; unmatched junction nucleotides: 7. The CDR3 is made up of 15 amino acids. The CDR3 nucleotides read TGTGCCAGCAGTGAACAGCGGGGCGCTTACTACGAGCAGTACTTC. Translating gives CASSEQRGAYYEQYF.

The chain couples TRBV9 to TRBJ2-7; TRBD1 aligns across 8 bases. Germline CDR1 SGDLS, CDR2 YYNGEE. Germline trimming cut 7 bases from V and 3 bases from J; bases unmatched to any gene: 6. The CDR3 spans 13 residues. For the CDR3, the DNA is TGTGCCAGCGGCCGGGGGACAGGCTACGAGCAGTACTTC. It specifies CASGRGTGYEQYF.

The table lists this clonotype with a few counts. The rearrangement uses TRBV29-1 and TRBJ2-3; D is possibly TRBD1 (5 bases). The CDR3 has 15 residues. Trimming cost V 5 bases and J 4 bases, with 19 bases left between them. Germline CDR1 and CDR2: SQVTM and ANQGSEA. This chain's CDR3 is CSVCRPTDYSDTQYF. CDR3 bases: TGCAGCGTTTGTAGGCCGACAGATTATTCAGATACGCAGTATTTT.

J is TRBJ2-1 and V is TRBV7-9; a weak D match, TRBD2 (7 bases). Trimming removed 6 bases at V and 7 bases at J, with 22 bases between. The CDR3 spans 16 residues. CDR1 is SEHNR and CDR2 is FQNEAQ in the germline V gene (reference sequence). In nucleotides, the CDR3 is TGTGCCAGCAGTAACCTTATATTGGAGGGGGGGAATGAGCAGTTCTTC. Translating it yields CASSNLILEGGNEQFF.

The gene calls are TRBV18 and TRBJ2-1; D assignment may be TRBD1 or TRBD2 (5 bases each). V was shortened by 0 bases and J by 7 bases, with 10 bases between the two germline ends. Germline CDR1 KGHSH, CDR2 LQKENI. There are 14 residues in the CDR3. Written as DNA, the CDR3 is TGTGCCAGCTCACCACCGAGGGGTTTAAATGAGCAGTTCTTC. This gives the protein CASSPPRGLNEQFF.

The rearrangement joins TRBV7-8 to TRBJ2-3; D may be TRBD2 (5 bases). In germline, CDR1 is SGHVS, CDR2 FQNEAQ. Trimming cost V 1 base and J 4 bases, with 15 bases left between them. This CDR3 contains 16 residues. The CDR3 DNA is TGTGCCAGCAGCTTAGGGCGGCAGCTTAGCGCAGATACGCAGTATTTT. It is translated as CASSLGRQLSADTQYF.

The V gene is TRBV20-1, the J gene TRBJ2-4; 14 nucleotides match TRBD2. This CDR3 spans 17 amino acids. The V segment lost 5 bases and the J segment 0 bases; nucleotides outside the gene matches: 6. Germline lookup yields CDR1 DFQATT and CDR2 SNEGSKA (reference sequence). The CDR3 spells CSAGTSGGPIAKNIQYF. CDR3 nucleotides: TGCAGTGCTGGGACTAGCGGGGGACCAATAGCCAAAAACATTCAGTACTTC.

As regards this clonotype: A read error may account for a junction end that differs from germline. The chain links TRBV6-2 or TRBV6-3 to TRBJ2-3; D may match TRBD1 or TRBD2 (6 bases each). This CDR3 is built from 15 residues. CDR1 is MNHEY, CDR2 SVGEGT, per germline. CDR3 sequence reads: CTSSSFGRDTDTRYF. The CDR3 coding sequence is TGTACCAGCAGCTCCTTTGGGCGGGACACAGATACGCGGTATTTT.

The sample holds a few counts of this clonotype. V gene TRBV10-3 combines with J gene TRBJ2-3; D ambiguous. CDR1 is ENHRY and CDR2 is SYGVKD in the germline V gene. The V and J ends lost 4 bases and 4 bases respectively, with 6 bases between them. This CDR3 has 12 residues. CDR3 sequence reads: CAISAVADTQYF. CDR3 sequence (DNA): TGTGCCATCAGTGCAGTGGCAGATACGCAGTATTTT.

The V and J genes are TRBV10-2 and TRBJ2-3; TRBD2 matches at 14 bases. This CDR3 is 19 amino acids long. Trimming cost V 0 bases and J 5 bases; bases outside gene matches: 10. The V gene's germline CDR1 is WSHSY and CDR2 SAAADI. CDR3 protein: CASSESPGLAGGSIDTQYF. The CDR3 DNA reads as TGCGCCAGCAGTGAGTCTCCCGGACTAGCGGGAGGATCAATAGATACGCAGTATTTT.

This clonotype was picked up a small number of times. J is TRBJ2-7 and V is TRBV28, with a weak D call TRBD1 (8 bases). Trimming took 7 bases from V and 2 from J, leaving 24 bases between them. The CDR3 has 17 amino acids. Looked up from germline, CDR1 is MDHEN and CDR2 is SYDVKM. Here the CDR3 DNA reads TGTGCCAGCAACTCCCTGGGGGGGACAGGCCTCACCTACGAGCAGTACTTC. Amino acid sequence: CASNSLGGTGLTYEQYF. Full variable domain (rest looked up from reference TRBV28 and TRBJ2-7): DVKVTQSSRYLVKRTGEKVFLECVQDMDHENMFWYRQDPGLGLRLIYFSYDVKMKEKGDIPEGYSVSREKKERFSLILESASTNQTSMYLCASNSLGGTGLTYEQYFGPGTRLTVT.

The rearrangement joins TRBV6-1 to TRBJ2-2; 8 nucleotides match TRBD2. Germline values: CDR1 MNHNS, CDR2 SASEGT. The V and J ends lost 2 bases and 6 bases, in that order; junction bases with no gene match: 5. The CDR3 is 15 residues long. The CDR3 region has the DNA TGTGCCAGCAGTGAACAAAGCGGGAGTCCCGGGGAGCTGTTTTTT. It yields the protein CASSEQSGSPGELFF.

The V and J genes are TRBV27 and TRBJ2-5; 12 bases are shared with TRBD2. The better agreement between TRBJ2-7 and the DNA end casts doubt on the J call. The CDR3 is made up of 15 amino acids. Germline CDR1 MNHEY, CDR2 SMNVEV (reference sequence). For the CDR3, the DNA is TGTGCCAGCAGCCTATTTCCGACTAGCGGGGGCGAGCAGTACTTC. Its translation: CASSLFPTSGGEQYF.

This clonotype showed up just once. The V and J genes are TRBV4-1 and TRBJ2-2; 8 bases are a match to TRBD2. The V gene end was trimmed by 0 bases and the J gene end by 4 bases; junction bases not matched to a gene: 13. CDR3 length equals 19 residues. In germline, CDR1 is MGHRA, CDR2 YSYEKL. CDR3 DNA sequence: TGCGCCAGCAGCCAAGAACGGGGGCGGGGGGCCTCGAGCACCGGGGAGCTGTTTTTT. It yields the protein CASSQERGRGASSTGELFF.

This sequence joins TRBV6-1 and TRBJ1-4; 7 nucleotides match TRBD1. Per the germline V gene, CDR1 is MNHNS and CDR2 is SASEGT. Trimming took 3 bases from V and 6 from J; bases not matched to a gene: 10. This CDR3 has 16 amino acids. The CDR3 is CASSEAGTAADEKLFF. The CDR3 coding sequence is TGTGCCAGCAGTGAGGCAGGGACAGCTGCTGATGAAAAACTGTTTTTT.

This clonotype was picked up a small number of times. V usage is TRBV20-1 and J usage is TRBJ1-1; weak D call: TRBD1 (5 bases). V was pared by 3 bases and J by 7 bases, with 12 bases between. The CDR3 loop spans 12 amino acids. Germline CDR1 is DFQATT and CDR2 is SNEGSKA (reference sequence). CDR3 sequence reads: CSARGGVGEAFF. CDR3 coding DNA: TGCAGTGCTAGGGGGGGGGTAGGTGAAGCTTTCTTT.

This clonotype has at least ten counts. The genes are TRBV6-1 and TRBJ2-1, with 11 bases that match TRBD2. The CDR3 totals 14 residues. The germline V gene encodes CDR1 MNHNS and CDR2 SASEGT. V shed 6 bases and J 6 bases; nucleotides not matched to a gene: 4. The CDR3 is CASRSLAGGNEQFF. Written as DNA, the CDR3 is TGTGCCAGCAGGAGCCTAGCGGGAGGCAATGAGCAGTTCTTC.

This CDR3 reads CASSPLTGYEQYF. As DNA, the CDR3 is TGTGCCAGCAGTCCCCTTACGGGCTACGAGCAGTACTTC. The genes are TRBV27 and TRBJ2-5, with no clear D. The J call may not be correct, given that the DNA end is closer to TRBJ2-7. Germline values: CDR1 MNHEY, CDR2 SMNVEV (reference sequence). The CDR3 totals 13 residues.

The rearrangement links TRBV10-2 to TRBJ2-7; no reliable D call. This CDR3 comprises 13 residues. V was pared by 2 bases and J by 2 bases, with 7 bases between. CDR1 and CDR2 from the germline V gene are WSHSY and SAAADI. In nucleotides, the CDR3 is TGCGCCAGCAGTGAGAGAGGAGCCTACGAGCAGTACTTC. It translates to CASSERGAYEQYF.